This T cell receptor (beta chain) was profiled in a study of T-cell reconstitution after alpha-beta-depleted transplantation in children. Germline V gene data show CDR1 as KGHDR and CDR2 as SFDVKD. The CDR3 runs to 11 residues. V was trimmed by 4 bases and J by 9 bases, leaving 6 bases between them. This clonotype was picked up a small number of times. Unique molecular identifiers tagged the TCRbeta library. TCRdb re-called the PCR reads through MiXCR, storing one row per CDR3 protein. The sample lists some 200,000 distinct CDR3 sequences, 6% to 7% seen once, with approximately 3% in the top ten. The starting material was PBMCs from the stem cell graft donor, obtained from the stem cell graft. This TCR was sampled from a human donor who donated a stem cell graft to a child with Wiskott-Aldrich syndrome. The chain has TRBV24-1 and TRBJ2-1; D gene unclear. In DNA, the CDR3 is TGTGCCACCAGTGACCGGCTTGAGCAGTTCTTC. Translation gives CATSDRLEQFF.